The 3 T cell receptor beta chains below come from one sample, sequenced in a study of T cell responses to AZD1222 COVID-19 vaccine. Profiling relied on immunoSEQ multiplex PCR, and the TCRdb table lists in-frame clones only, not all of them. Here the sample spans approximately 150,000 clones, 91% being singletons. Specimen: peripheral blood, collected 28 days after the second AZD1222 dose. These receptors came from an adult who received the AZD1222 COVID-19 vaccine.

V is TRBV19 and J is TRBJ1-4, with D tentatively TRBD1 (6 bases). V lost 7 bases, J lost 6 bases, and 15 bases lay in between. The CDR3 runs to 14 residues. Germline V lookup: CDR1 LNHDA, CDR2 SQIVND (reference sequence). The CDR3 nucleotides read TGTGCCAGTACGGAGGGACAAGTGTATGAAAAACTGTTTTTT. Amino acids: CASTEGQVYEKLFF.

The gene calls are TRBV5-4 and TRBJ1-1; D gene uncertain. CDR3 length: 14 residues. V shed 0 bases and J shed 1 base, with 7 bases lying between them. From germline, CDR1 is SGHNT and CDR2 YYREEE (reference sequence). The CDR3 here is CASSLVKENTEAFF. CDR3 nucleotides: TGTGCCAGCAGCTTGGTAAAGGAGAACACTGAAGCTTTCTTT.

The chain links TRBV6-7 to TRBJ2-7; 8 bases fit TRBD1. Being an ORF, TRBV6-7 has a function that is uncertain. V lost 5 bases and J lost 2; bases outside the gene matches: 11. This CDR3 spans 16 amino acids. CDR3 coding DNA: TGTGCCAGCAGTCCTGATCCCGGGACAGGAGCCTACGAGCAGTACTTC. Its translation: CASSPDPGTGAYEQYF.